This TCR beta chain emerged from a study of prognosis after radiotherapy for stage I lung cancer. Study overall: Radiotherapy used SBRT, divided into 3 to 5 fractions and reaching a biologically effective dose of at least 100 Gy. In this cohort, no one received concurrent therapy with stereotactic body radiotherapy.

From genomic DNA, TCR beta CDR3 was amplified by two-round multiplex PCR. Gene-specific primers for each TRBV and TRBJ gene drove first-round PCR. TCRdb redid the calling of the multiplex PCR reads with MiXCR, one entry per CDR3 protein. The data contain fewer than 25,000 distinct CDR3 sequences, about 46% of them singletons. Only a few counts were recorded for this clonotype. Antigen: not known. Germline V gene data show CDR1 as SNHLY and CDR2 as FYNNEI. With 8 bases clipped from V and 4 bases from J, the junction kept 14 bases outside the gene matches. The CDR3 is 16 residues long. Study-wide results and limits: Unique TCR clone counts fell after stereotactic body radiation therapy, median approximately 10,000 versus 7,000.

The receptor comes from a donor over 45 with non-small cell lung cancer. The sequenced sample was PBMCs, obtained before or after stereotactic body radiation therapy (not recorded which). The rearrangement links TRBV2 to TRBJ1-5; 7 bases map to TRBD1. The DNA for the CDR3 is TGTGCCAGCTCTCAAAGTGCCTCAGGGGGAAATCAGCCCCAGCATTTT. Translating it yields CASSQSASGGNQPQHF.